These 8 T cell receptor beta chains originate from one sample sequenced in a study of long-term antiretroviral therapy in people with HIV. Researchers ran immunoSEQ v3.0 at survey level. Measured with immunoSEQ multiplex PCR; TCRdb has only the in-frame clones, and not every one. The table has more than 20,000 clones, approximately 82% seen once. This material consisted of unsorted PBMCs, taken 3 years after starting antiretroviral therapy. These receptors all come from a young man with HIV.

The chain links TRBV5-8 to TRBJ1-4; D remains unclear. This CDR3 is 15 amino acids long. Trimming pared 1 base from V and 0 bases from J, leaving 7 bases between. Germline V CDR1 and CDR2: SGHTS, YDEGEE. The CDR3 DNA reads TGTGCCAGCAGCTTGCCGGATGCAACTAATGAAAAACTGTTTTTT. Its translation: CASSLPDATNEKLFF.

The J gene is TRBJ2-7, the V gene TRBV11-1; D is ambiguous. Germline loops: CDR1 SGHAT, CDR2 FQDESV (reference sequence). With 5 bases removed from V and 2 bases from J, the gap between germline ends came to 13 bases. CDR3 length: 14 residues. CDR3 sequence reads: CASSPRYETYEQYF. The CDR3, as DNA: TGTGCCAGCAGCCCGCGTTATGAAACCTACGAGCAGTACTTC.

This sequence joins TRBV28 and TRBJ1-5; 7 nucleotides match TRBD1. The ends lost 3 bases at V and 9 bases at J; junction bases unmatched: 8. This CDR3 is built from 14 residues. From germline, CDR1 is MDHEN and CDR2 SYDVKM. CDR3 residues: CASSFKGRGWPQHF. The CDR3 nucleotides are TGTGCCAGCAGTTTTAAAGGCAGGGGGTGGCCCCAGCATTTT.

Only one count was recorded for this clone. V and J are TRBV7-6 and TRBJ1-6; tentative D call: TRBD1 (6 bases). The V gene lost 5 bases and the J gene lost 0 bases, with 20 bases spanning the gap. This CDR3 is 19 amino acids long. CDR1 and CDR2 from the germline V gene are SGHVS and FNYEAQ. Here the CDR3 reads CASSPTPTDRSSYNSPLHF. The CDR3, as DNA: TGTGCCAGCAGCCCCACCCCCACGGACAGAAGCTCCTATAATTCACCCCTCCACTTT.

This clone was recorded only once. The CDR3, as DNA: TGTGCCTGGAGCGGGGCGGGGGGTGGCACAGATACGCAGTATTTT. Translating it yields CAWSGAGGGTDTQYF. The rearrangement links TRBV30 to TRBJ2-3, with 8 bases matching TRBD2. J gave up 1 base and V 3 bases, and 6 bases lay outside the gene matches. The V gene's germline CDR1 is GTSNPN and CDR2 SVGIG (reference sequence). The CDR3 is made up of 15 amino acids.

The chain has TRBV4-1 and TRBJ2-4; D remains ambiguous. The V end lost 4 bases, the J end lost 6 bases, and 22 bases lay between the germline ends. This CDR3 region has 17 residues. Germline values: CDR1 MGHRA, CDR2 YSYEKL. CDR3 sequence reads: CASSRGVAANDVNIQYF. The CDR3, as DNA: TGCGCCAGCAGCCGCGGCGTGGCGGCCAACGACGTAAACATTCAGTACTTC.

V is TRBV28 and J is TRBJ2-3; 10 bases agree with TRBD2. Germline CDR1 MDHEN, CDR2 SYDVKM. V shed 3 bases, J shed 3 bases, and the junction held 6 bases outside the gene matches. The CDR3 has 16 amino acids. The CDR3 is CASSLGIAGGTDTQYF. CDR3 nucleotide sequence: TGTGCCAGCAGTTTGGGGATAGCGGGGGGTACAGATACGCAGTATTTT. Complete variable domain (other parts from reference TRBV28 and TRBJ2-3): DVKVTQSSRYLVKRTGEKVFLECVQDMDHENMFWYRQDPGLGLRLIYFSYDVKMKEKGDIPEGYSVSREKKERFSLILESASTNQTSMYLCASSLGIAGGTDTQYFGPGTRLTVL.

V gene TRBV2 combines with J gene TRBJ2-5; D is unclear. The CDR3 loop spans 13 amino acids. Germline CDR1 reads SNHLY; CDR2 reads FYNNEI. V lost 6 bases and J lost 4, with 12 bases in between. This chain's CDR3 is CASRLGYPETQYF. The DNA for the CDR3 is TGTGCCAGCAGGCTAGGGTATCCAGAGACCCAGTACTTC.